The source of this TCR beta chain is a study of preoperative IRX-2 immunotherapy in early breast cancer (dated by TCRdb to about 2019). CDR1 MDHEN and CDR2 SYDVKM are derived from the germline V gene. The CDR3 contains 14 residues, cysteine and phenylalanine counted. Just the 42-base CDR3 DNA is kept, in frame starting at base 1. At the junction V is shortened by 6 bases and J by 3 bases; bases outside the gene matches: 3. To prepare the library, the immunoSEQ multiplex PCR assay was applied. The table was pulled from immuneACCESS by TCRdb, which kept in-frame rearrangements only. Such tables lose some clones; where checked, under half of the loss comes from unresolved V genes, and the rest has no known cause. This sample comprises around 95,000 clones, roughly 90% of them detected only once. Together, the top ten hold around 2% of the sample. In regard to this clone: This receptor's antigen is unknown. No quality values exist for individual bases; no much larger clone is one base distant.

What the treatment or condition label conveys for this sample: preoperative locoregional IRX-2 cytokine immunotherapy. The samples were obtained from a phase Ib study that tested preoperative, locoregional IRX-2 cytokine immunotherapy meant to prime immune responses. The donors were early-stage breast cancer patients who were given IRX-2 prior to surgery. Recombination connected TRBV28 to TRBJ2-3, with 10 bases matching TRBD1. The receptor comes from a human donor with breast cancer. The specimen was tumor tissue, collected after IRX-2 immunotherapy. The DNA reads TGTGCCAGCAGAGGACAGGGGGAAACAGATACGCAGTATTTT. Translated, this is CASRGQGETDTQYF.